This T cell receptor beta chain was obtained from a study of blood T cell repertoires in COVID-19. Across the study: Italy, Spain and the United States were the sources of the convalescent and acute COVID-19 samples. From T cells, B-cell-depleted T cells, or PBMCs came the material, which was cDNA or gDNA.

Germline V gene lookup returns CDR1 SGHNT and CDR2 YYREEE (reference sequence). The CDR3 runs to 13 residues. Trimming cost V 0 bases and J 5 bases, with 6 bases left between them. Authors' analysis steps: Scientists estimated how many nucleated cells there were by amplifying reference gene primers. The table came from immunoSEQ multiplex PCR; TCRdb's copy has only in-frame clones and leaves some out. The V and J calls and clone size were taken over from that table, and D and trimming were inferred from the DNA. Of 150,000 to 200,000 clones in the sample, 65% to 80% are singletons; the top ten hold roughly 8.6%.

This sequence joins TRBV5-4 and TRBJ2-1; a possible D gene is TRBD2 (5 bases). Sequencing was done on a sample of peripheral blood. The TCR comes from a man aged 60-69 years with acute or convalescent COVID-19. CDR3 in amino acids: CASSLAGDNEQFF. DNA of the CDR3: TGTGCCAGCAGCTTGGCCGGGGACAATGAGCAGTTCTTC.